These T cell receptor beta chains were read from a single sample in a study of blood T cell repertoires in COVID-19. Sequencing was performed with immunoSEQ multiplex PCR; in TCRdb, only in-frame clones are kept and a portion is missing. The sample has around 100,000 clones, approximately 81% seen once. Sequenced material: peripheral blood. Receptors were obtained from a human donor in a cohort sampled during active COVID-19. The CDR3 runs from the conserved cysteine through the conserved F or W. A D gene is named only where the DNA matches it firmly. Size values are once, few and many counts, or a class for expanded clones, and some rows have none.

j_call | clone_size | d_call | v_call | cdr3_nt | cdr3_aa
TRBJ2-1 | NA | NA | TRBV5-1 | TGCGCCAGCAGCTTTCAGGACAGCTCCTACAATGAGCAGTTCTTC | CASSFQDSSYNEQFF
TRBJ2-1 | NA | TRBD1 | TRBV6-2/TRBV6-3 | TGTGCCAGCAGTCCAACAGGGGGCATCTACAATGAGCAGTTCTTC | CASSPTGGIYNEQFF
TRBJ1-2 | once | NA | TRBV7-2 | TGTGCCACCGGGGGAGGGTTCTATGGCTACACCTTC | CATGGGFYGYTF
TRBJ2-7 | NA | TRBD1 | TRBV5-1 | TGCGCCAGCAGCTCCAGACAGGGAGACTACGAGCAGTACTTC | CASSSRQGDYEQYF
TRBJ2-2 | NA | NA | TRBV2 | TGTGCCAGAAGGGGGTCCAAGGCTGACACCGGGGAGCTGTTTTTT | CARRGSKADTGELFF
TRBJ2-3 | NA | TRBD2 | TRBV7-3 | TGTGCCAGCAGCTTCGGGCGGGGGGGCCCCACAGATACGCAGTATTTT | CASSFGRGGPTDTQYF
TRBJ1-1 | NA | NA | TRBV7-6 | TGTGCCAGCAGCCTAACAGGGAACACTGAAGCTTTCTTT | CASSLTGNTEAFF
TRBJ1-1 | NA | TRBD1 | TRBV6-5 | TGTGCCAGCAGTTATTGGGACAGGGACAACACTGAAGCTTTCTTT | CASSYWDRDNTEAFF
TRBJ2-3 | NA | TRBD2 | TRBV7-2 | TGTGCCAGCAGCCCCAACGGTCGGGGGGGCGGAGATACGCAGTATTTT | CASSPNGRGGGDTQYF
TRBJ2-3 | NA | NA | TRBV6-2/TRBV6-3 | TGTGCCAGCAGCCCTACCCGACAGAAGAGCACAGATACGCAGTATTTT | CASSPTRQKSTDTQYF
TRBJ1-5 | NA | TRBD1 | TRBV19 | TGTGCCAGTAGTATTCCCCCCACAGGGGTAAATCAGCCCCAGCATTTT | CASSIPPTGVNQPQHF
TRBJ1-2 | NA | NA | TRBV5-1 | TGCGCCAGCAGCTTGGATAGCTATGGCTACACCTTC | CASSLDSYGYTF
TRBJ2-1 | NA | TRBD2 | TRBV12-5 | TGTGCTAGTGGTTTGGAAAAAGGACTAGCGGCGGCACATGAGCAGTTCTTC | CASGLEKGLAAAHEQFF
TRBJ2-7 | NA | TRBD2 | TRBV6-2/TRBV6-3 | TGTGCCAGCAGTTACTCGCGGGGGGCGAAGGGCGAGCAGTACTTC | CASSYSRGAKGEQYF
TRBJ2-7 | NA | NA | TRBV7-2 | TGTGCCAGCAGCTTAGGCAGGGAATACGAGCAGTACTTC | CASSLGREYEQYF
TRBJ2-1 | NA | TRBD2 | TRBV6-5 | TGTGCCAGCGCGCTAGCGGGGGGCAATGAGCAGTTCTTC | CASALAGGNEQFF
TRBJ1-1 | NA | TRBD1 | TRBV6-5 | TGTGCCAGCAGTTCCGAACAGGGGATCACTGAAGCTTTCTTT | CASSSEQGITEAFF
TRBJ2-1 | NA | NA | TRBV12-3/TRBV12-4 | NA | CASSSSGFEQFF
TRBJ1-4 | NA | NA | TRBV5-5 | TGTGCCAGCAGCCAAAATCTCGGGGAAAAACTGTTTTTT | CASSQNLGEKLFF
TRBJ1-5 | NA | NA | TRBV9 | TGTGCCAGCAGCGTAGACGGCAGGGTGGAACAGCCCCAGCATTTT | CASSVDGRVEQPQHF
TRBJ2-3 | NA | TRBD2 | TRBV5-1 | TGCGCCAGCAGCTTGACTAGCGGGGGCACAGATACGCAGTATTTT | CASSLTSGGTDTQYF
TRBJ1-1 | NA | NA | TRBV10-3 | TGTGCCATCAGTGAGCGTGTGGCGGATGAAGCTTTCTTT | CAISERVADEAFF
TRBJ1-1 | NA | NA | TRBV7-9 | TGTGCCAGCAGCGCCCAGGGGTTGGTGGACACTGAAGCTTTCTTT | CASSAQGLVDTEAFF
TRBJ2-7 | NA | TRBD1 | TRBV15 | TGTGCCACCAGCAGAGATCGAGGGACAGGGTCGAGCGAGCAGTACTTC | CATSRDRGTGSSEQYF
TRBJ1-4 | once | NA | TRBV4-2 | TGTGCCAGCAGCCAAGATCCTGGCGAAAAACTGTTTTTT | CASSQDPGEKLFF
TRBJ1-5 | NA | NA | TRBV7-2 | TGTGCCAGCAGCTTAGAAGGGGTGTGGGGGCCCCCGAGTCAGCCCCAGCATTTT | CASSLEGVWGPPSQPQHF
TRBJ1-6 | few | NA | TRBV12-3/TRBV12-4 | TGTGCCAGCAGTTTTGTCCGTTCACCCCTCCACTTT | CASSFVRSPLHF
TRBJ2-2 | NA | TRBD1 | TRBV6-6 | TGTGCCAGCAGTCAGCAGGGGGCCGGGGAGCTGTTTTTT | CASSQQGAGELFF
TRBJ2-7 | NA | TRBD2 | TRBV7-8 | TGTGCCAGCAGCTTAGTGGGAGGGAGAGCCTACGAGCAGTACTTC | CASSLVGGRAYEQYF
TRBJ2-1 | NA | TRBD2 | TRBV30 | TGTGCCTGGAGCAGCGGGGCCGGGGTCGGTGAGCAGTTCTTC | CAWSSGAGVGEQFF
TRBJ1-3 | NA | NA | TRBV3-1/TRBV3-2 | TGTGCCAGCAAGGACATGGCTACTGGAAACACCATATATTTT | CASKDMATGNTIYF
TRBJ2-1 | NA | TRBD2 | TRBV19 | TGTGCCAGTAGTACACTAGCGGGGGGGATAGGTGAGCAGTTCTTC | CASSTLAGGIGEQFF
TRBJ2-3 | NA | NA | TRBV5-1 | TGCGCCAGCAGCTTGAGGACTAGCACAGATACGCAGTATTTT | CASSLRTSTDTQYF
TRBJ2-7 | NA | TRBD2 | TRBV27 | TGTGCCAGCAGTTTTACTAGCGGGGGGGGACCCTACGAGCAGTACTTC | CASSFTSGGGPYEQYF
TRBJ1-5 | NA | TRBD1 | TRBV10-2 | TGCGCCAGCAGGGGGCAGGGGGCCCTTCAGCCCCAGCATTTT | CASRGQGALQPQHF
TRBJ2-3 | NA | TRBD1 | TRBV24-1 | TGTGCCACCAGTGATTTAACGGTCAGGGGGAAAGAAACGCAGTATTTT | CATSDLTVRGKETQYF
TRBJ1-2 | NA | NA | TRBV14 | TGTGCCAGCAGCCAAGATGGGCCGGACATTGGCTACACCTTC | CASSQDGPDIGYTF
TRBJ2-3 | NA | NA | TRBV2 | TGTGCCAGCAATCGGGGGGCGGGAGATACGCAGTATTTT | CASNRGAGDTQYF
TRBJ2-7 | NA | NA | TRBV6-5 | TGTGCCAGCGAGTCGTTCTCCTACGAGCAGTACTTC | CASESFSYEQYF
TRBJ2-1 | NA | NA | TRBV9 | TGTGCCAGCAGCCTTCACCGGGACAACGACAATGAGCAGTTCTTC | CASSLHRDNDNEQFF
TRBJ1-1 | NA | NA | TRBV3-1/TRBV3-2 | TGTGCCAGCGGTCATGGGGGGGGCACTGAAGCTTTCTTT | CASGHGGGTEAFF
TRBJ1-3 | NA | NA | TRBV15 | TGTGCCACCAGCAGAGATGGAGGCTACTCTGGAAACACCATATATTTT | CATSRDGGYSGNTIYF
TRBJ1-5 | NA | NA | TRBV12-2 | TGTGCAAGTCGCTGGACCTCATGGGACAGGGGCACTCGGAGGAGCAATCAGCCCCAGCATTTT | CASRWTSWDRGTRRSNQPQHF
TRBJ2-7 | once | NA | TRBV5-4 | TGTGCCAGCAGCTCCGGTATCCGCTACGAGCAGTACTTC | CASSSGIRYEQYF